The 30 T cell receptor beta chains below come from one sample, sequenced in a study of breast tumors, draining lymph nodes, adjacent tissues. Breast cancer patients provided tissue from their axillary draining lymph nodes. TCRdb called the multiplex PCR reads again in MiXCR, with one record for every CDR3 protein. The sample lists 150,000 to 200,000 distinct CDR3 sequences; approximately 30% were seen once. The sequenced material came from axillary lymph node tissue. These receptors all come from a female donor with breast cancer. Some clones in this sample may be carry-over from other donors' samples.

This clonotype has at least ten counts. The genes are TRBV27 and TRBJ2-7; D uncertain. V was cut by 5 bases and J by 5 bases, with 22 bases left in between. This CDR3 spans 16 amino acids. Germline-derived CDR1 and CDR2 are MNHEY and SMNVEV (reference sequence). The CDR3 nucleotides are TGTGCCAGCAGTCCCCGGCCGCCAGGAGATCACCACGAGCAGTACTTC. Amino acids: CASSPRPPGDHHEQYF.

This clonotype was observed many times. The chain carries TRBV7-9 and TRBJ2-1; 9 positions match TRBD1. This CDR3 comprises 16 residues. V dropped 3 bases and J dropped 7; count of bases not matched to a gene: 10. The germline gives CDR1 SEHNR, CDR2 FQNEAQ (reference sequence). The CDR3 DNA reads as TGTGCCAGCAGCTTCAATCCGGGACAGGGAAGGAATGAGCAGTTCTTC. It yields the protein CASSFNPGQGRNEQFF.

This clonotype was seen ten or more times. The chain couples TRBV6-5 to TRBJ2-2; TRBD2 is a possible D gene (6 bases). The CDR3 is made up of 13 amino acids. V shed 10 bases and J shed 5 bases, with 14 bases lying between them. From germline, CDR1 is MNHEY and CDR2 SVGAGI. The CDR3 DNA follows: TGTGCCACGGGACTTCCGGGGACCGGGGAGCTGTTTTTT. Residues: CATGLPGTGELFF.

CDR3 bases: TGTGCTAGGGATGGACAGGGTTTGAGGAACACCATATATTTT. Protein sequence: CARDGQGLRNTIYF. This rearrangement joins TRBV2 to TRBJ1-3, with TRBD1 identical over 8 bases. The CDR3 length is 14 residues. The germline gives CDR1 SNHLY, CDR2 FYNNEI.

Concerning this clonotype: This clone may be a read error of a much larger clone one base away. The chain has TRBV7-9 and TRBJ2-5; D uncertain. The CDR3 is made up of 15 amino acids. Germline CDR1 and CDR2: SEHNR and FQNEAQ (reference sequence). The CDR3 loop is CASSLDPVYQETQHF. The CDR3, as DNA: TGTGCCAGCAGCCTAGATCCCGTGTACCAAGAGACCCAGCACTTC.

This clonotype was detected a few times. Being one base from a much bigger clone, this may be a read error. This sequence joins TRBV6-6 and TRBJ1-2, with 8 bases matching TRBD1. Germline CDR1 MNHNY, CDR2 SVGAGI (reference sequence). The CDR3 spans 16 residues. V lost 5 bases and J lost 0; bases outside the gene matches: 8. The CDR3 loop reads CASSRGQVTANYGYTF. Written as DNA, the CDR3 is TGTGCCAGCAGTCGGGGACAGGTGACAGCTAACTATGGCTACACCTTC.

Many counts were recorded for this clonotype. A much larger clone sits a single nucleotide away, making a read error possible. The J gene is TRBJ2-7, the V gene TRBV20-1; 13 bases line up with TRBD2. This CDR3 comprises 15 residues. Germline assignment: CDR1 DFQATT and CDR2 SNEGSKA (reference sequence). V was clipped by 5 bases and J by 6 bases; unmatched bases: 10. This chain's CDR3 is CSAYSGTSGTGEQYF. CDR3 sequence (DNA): TGCAGTGCTTACTCCGGGACTAGCGGGACTGGCGAGCAGTACTTC.

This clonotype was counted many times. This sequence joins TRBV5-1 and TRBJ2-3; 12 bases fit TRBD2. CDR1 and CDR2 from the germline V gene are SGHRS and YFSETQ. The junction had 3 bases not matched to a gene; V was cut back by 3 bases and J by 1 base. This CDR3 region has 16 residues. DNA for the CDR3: TGCGCCAGCAGCTCTCTAGCGGGGGGGGGCACAGATACGCAGTATTTT. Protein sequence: CASSSLAGGGTDTQYF.

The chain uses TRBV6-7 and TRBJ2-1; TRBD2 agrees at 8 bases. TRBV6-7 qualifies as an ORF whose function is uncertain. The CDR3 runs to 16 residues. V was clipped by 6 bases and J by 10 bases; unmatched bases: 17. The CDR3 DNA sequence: TGTGCCAGCAGCCCCAAGCGACAGACTAGCGCCTACGAGCAGTTCTTC. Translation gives CASSPKRQTSAYEQFF.

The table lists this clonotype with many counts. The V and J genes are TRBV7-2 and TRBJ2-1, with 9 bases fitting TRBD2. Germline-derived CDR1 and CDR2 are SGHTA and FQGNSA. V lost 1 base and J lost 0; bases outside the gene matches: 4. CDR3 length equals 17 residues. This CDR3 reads CASSLGVSGSSYNEQFF. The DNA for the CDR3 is TGTGCCAGCAGCTTAGGCGTTAGCGGGAGCTCCTACAATGAGCAGTTCTTC.

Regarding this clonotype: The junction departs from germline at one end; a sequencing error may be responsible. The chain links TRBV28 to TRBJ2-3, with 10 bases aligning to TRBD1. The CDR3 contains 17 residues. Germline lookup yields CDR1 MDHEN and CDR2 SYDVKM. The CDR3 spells CASSLSETGGWTDAQYF. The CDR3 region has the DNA TGTGCCAGCAGTTTATCTGAGACAGGGGGCTGGACAGATGCGCAGTATTTT.

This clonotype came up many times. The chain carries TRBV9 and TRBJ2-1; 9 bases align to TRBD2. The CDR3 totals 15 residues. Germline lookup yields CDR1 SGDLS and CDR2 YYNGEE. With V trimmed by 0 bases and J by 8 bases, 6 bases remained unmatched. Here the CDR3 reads CASSVAPSGAYEQFF. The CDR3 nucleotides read TGTGCCAGCAGCGTAGCTCCTAGCGGGGCCTATGAGCAGTTCTTC.

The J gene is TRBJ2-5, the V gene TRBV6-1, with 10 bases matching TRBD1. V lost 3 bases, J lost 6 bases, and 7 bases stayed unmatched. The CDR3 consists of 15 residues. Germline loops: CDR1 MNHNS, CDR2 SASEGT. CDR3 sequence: CASSDWAGQGKTQYF. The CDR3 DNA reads TGTGCCAGCAGTGATTGGGCGGGACAGGGGAAGACCCAGTACTTC.

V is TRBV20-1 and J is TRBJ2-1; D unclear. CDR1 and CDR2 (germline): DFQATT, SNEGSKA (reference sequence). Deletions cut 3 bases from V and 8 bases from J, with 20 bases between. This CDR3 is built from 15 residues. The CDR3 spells CSARIGSWDGDEQFF. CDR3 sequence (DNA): TGCAGTGCTAGGATCGGCAGCTGGGATGGCGATGAGCAGTTCTTC.

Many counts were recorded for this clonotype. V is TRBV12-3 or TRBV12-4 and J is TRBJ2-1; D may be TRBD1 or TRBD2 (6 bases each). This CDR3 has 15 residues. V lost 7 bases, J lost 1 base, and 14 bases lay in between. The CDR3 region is CASTGRGESYNEQFF. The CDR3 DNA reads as TGTGCCAGCACCGGAAGGGGGGAGTCCTACAATGAGCAGTTCTTC.

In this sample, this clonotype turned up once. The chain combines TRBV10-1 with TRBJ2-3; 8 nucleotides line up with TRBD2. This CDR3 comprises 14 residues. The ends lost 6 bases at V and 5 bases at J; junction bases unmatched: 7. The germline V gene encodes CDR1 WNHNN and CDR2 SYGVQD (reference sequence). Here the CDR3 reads CASSPGGPGDTQYF. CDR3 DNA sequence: TGCGCCAGCAGCCCGGGAGGGCCGGGAGATACGCAGTATTTT.

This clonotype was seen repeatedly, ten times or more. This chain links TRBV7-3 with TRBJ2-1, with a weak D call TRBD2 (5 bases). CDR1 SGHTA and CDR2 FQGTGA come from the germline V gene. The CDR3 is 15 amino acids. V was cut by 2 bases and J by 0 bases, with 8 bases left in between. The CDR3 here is CASSLRESSYNEQFF. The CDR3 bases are TGTGCCAGCAGCTTACGGGAAAGCTCCTACAATGAGCAGTTCTTC.

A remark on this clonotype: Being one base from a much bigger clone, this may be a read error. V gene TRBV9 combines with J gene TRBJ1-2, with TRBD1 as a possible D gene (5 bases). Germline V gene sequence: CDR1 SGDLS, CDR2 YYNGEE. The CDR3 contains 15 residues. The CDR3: CASSVAEGRSYGSTF. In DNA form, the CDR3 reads TGTGCCAGCAGCGTAGCGGAGGGGCGTAGCTATGGCTCCACCTTC.

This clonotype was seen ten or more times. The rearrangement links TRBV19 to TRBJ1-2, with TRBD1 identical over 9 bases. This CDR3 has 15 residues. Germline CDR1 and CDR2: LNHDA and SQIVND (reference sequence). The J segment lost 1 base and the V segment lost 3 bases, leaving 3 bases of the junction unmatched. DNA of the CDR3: TGTGCCAGTAGTATGGACAGGGGAGATAACTATGGCTACACCTTC. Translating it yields CASSMDRGDNYGYTF.

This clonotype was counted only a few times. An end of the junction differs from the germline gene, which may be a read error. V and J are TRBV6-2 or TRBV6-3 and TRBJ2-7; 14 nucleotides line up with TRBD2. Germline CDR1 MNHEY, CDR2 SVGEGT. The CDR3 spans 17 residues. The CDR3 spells CASSHSTSGGAFFEQYF. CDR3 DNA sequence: TGTGCCAGCAGTCACTCGACTAGCGGGGGGGCTTTTTTCGAGCAGTACTTC.

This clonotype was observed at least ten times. The DNA of the CDR3 is TGTGCCAGCAGCTTAGGGGACAGGGGGCTCTACAATGAGCAGTTCTTC. Amino acids: CASSLGDRGLYNEQFF. The V gene is TRBV11-3, the J gene TRBJ2-1; TRBD1 matches at 12 bases. The V segment lost 1 base and the J segment 3 bases; nucleotides outside the gene matches: 1. The CDR3 totals 16 residues. Germline-derived CDR1 and CDR2 are SGHNT and YENEEA.

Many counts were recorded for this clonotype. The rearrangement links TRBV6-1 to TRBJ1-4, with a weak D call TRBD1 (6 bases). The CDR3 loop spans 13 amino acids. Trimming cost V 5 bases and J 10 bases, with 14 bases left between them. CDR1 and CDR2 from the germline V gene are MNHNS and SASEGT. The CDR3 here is CASSLHRDGKLFF. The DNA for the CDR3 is TGTGCCAGCAGTCTACACAGGGATGGAAAACTGTTTTTT.

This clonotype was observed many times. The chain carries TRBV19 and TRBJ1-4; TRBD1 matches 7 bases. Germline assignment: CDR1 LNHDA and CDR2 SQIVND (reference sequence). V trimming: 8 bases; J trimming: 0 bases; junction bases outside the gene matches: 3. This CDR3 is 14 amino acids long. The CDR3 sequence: CASRGTATNEKLFF. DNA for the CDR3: TGTGCCAGTCGTGGGACAGCAACTAATGAAAAACTGTTTTTT.

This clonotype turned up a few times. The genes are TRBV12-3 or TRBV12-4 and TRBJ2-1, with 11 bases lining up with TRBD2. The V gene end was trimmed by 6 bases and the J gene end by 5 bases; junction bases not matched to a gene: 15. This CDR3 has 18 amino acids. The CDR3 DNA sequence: TGTGCCAGCAGCACCCTAGCGGGAGGACTAAAGAAAAACAATGAGCAGTTCTTC. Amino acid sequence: CASSTLAGGLKKNNEQFF.

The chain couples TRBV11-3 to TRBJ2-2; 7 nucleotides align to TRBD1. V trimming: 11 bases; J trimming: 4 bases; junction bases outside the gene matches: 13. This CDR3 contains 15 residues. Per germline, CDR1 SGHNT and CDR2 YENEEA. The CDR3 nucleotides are TGTGCCGGCACCATAGGGGGCCCTAGCACCGGGGAGCTGTTTTTT. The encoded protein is CAGTIGGPSTGELFF.

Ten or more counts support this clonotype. CDR3 DNA: TGTGCCAGCAGCCGGGGCCGGATAATTCCTCAAGAGACCCAGTACTTC. Translation: CASSRGRIIPQETQYF. V and J are TRBV5-4 and TRBJ2-5; possibly TRBD1 or TRBD2 for D (5 bases each). Germline V gene sequence: CDR1 SGHNT, CDR2 YYREEE (reference sequence). The length of the CDR3 is 16 residues. V lost 4 bases, J lost 2 bases, and 18 bases lay in between.

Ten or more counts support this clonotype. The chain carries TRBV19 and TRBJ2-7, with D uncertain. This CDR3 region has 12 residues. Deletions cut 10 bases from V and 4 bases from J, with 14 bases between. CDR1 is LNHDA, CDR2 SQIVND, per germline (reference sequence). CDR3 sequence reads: CAIPTPRYEQYF. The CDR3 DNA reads TGTGCCATTCCGACCCCCAGGTACGAGCAGTACTTC.

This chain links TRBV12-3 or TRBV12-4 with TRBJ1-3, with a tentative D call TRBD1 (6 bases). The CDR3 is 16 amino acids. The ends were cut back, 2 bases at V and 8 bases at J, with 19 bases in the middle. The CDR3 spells CASSLSGQNYGYTIYF. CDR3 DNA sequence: TGTGCCAGCAGTTTATCCGGACAGAACTATGGCTACACCATATATTTT.

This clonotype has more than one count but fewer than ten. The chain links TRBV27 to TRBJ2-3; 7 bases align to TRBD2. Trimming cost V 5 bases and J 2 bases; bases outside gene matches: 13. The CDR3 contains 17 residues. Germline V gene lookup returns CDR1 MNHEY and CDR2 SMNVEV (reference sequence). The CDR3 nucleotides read TGTGCCAGCAGTACTGAATTAGCGGGTGAGAACACAGATACGCAGTATTTT. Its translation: CASSTELAGENTDTQYF.

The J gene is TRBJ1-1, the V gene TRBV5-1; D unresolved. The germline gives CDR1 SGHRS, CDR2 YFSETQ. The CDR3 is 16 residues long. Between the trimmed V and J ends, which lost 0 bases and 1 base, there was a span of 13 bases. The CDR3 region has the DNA TGCGCCAGCAGCTTGGTCAGGCGCTCTGAGAACACTGAAGCTTTCTTT. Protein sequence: CASSLVRRSENTEAFF.